The next 28 T cell receptor beta chains were all read from a single sample in a study of response to subunit inactivated influenza vaccine. TCRdb recomputed calls from the RT-PCR reads with MiXCR, one row per CDR3 protein. The sample records hundreds of thousands of distinct CDR3 sequences, over 9% being singletons. These same data were also listed under a study on T cells expressing NK-cell markers. That investigation notes: TCR beta cDNA was generated via 5'RACE template switching incorporating UMIs.

The sample was PBMCs from blood, taken on the day of vaccination. The receptor source for this set is a man in his forties or fifties who received an inactivated influenza vaccine.

The chain combines TRBV7-2 with TRBJ1-3, with TRBD1 matching 8 bases. Per the germline V gene, CDR1 is SGHTA and CDR2 is FQGNSA. This CDR3 has 14 amino acids. Trimming cost V 9 bases and J 5 bases; bases outside gene matches: 9. The DNA of the CDR3 is TGTGCCAGTCAAAGACAGGGGCAGAGAAACACCATATATTTT. Protein: CASQRQGQRNTIYF.

This clonotype has a handful of counts. The rearrangement links TRBV12-3 or TRBV12-4 to TRBJ1-2; D possibly corresponds to TRBD1 (5 bases). The CDR3 is made up of 13 amino acids. V shed 6 bases and J shed 12 bases, with 20 bases lying between them. In DNA form, the CDR3 reads TGTGCCAGCAGCTCCGGGACGGCCCTTGGGAACACCTTC. It is translated as CASSSGTALGNTF.

There are a few counts of this clonotype. The chain employs TRBV29-1 and TRBJ2-3, with a possible D match to TRBD2 (5 bases). This CDR3 has 15 residues. The ends were cut back, 3 bases at V and 0 bases at J, with 13 bases in the middle. Germline V lookup: CDR1 SQVTM, CDR2 ANQGSEA. The CDR3 nucleotides are TGCAGCGTTGAGGTCCGTAAGCGGAGCACAGATACGCAGTATTTT. Amino acids: CSVEVRKRSTDTQYF.

This clonotype was observed a handful of times. The CDR3 nucleotides read TGTGCCAGCAGTTTTAGCGGGGGATTCGGAAATGAGCAGTTCTTC. It codes for CASSFSGGFGNEQFF. V usage is TRBV27 and J usage is TRBJ2-1, with 9 bases identical to TRBD2. The CDR3 is made up of 15 amino acids. J lost 7 bases, V lost 3 bases, and 7 bases had no gene match. Germline V gene data show CDR1 as MNHEY and CDR2 as SMNVEV (reference sequence).

This chain links TRBV10-3 with TRBJ2-7, with D unresolved. The CDR3 spans 13 residues. Germline V gene sequence: CDR1 ENHRY, CDR2 SYGVKD. Trimming pared 3 bases from V and 0 bases from J, leaving 6 bases between. CDR3 sequence (DNA): TGTGCCATCAGTGAACGGTACTCCTACGAGCAGTACTTC. This sequence encodes CAISERYSYEQYF.

There are many counts of this clonotype. The gene calls are TRBV20-1 and TRBJ2-1; TRBD1 matches at 11 bases. V was pared by 1 base and J by 10 bases, with 6 bases of the junction left unmatched. The germline gives CDR1 DFQATT, CDR2 SNEGSKA (reference sequence). CDR3 length: 14 residues. The CDR3 reads CSARVGTGGGEQFF. CDR3 in DNA: TGCAGTGCTAGAGTCGGGACAGGGGGTGGGGAGCAGTTCTTC.

The chain recombines TRBV5-1 with TRBJ2-3; 7 positions match TRBD2. The germline gives CDR1 SGHRS, CDR2 YFSETQ. The CDR3 spans 14 residues. J lost 6 bases, V lost 4 bases, and 8 bases had no gene match. CDR3 sequence reads: CASSGEGRRDTQYF. Here the CDR3 DNA reads TGCGCCAGCAGCGGGGAGGGTAGGAGGGATACGCAGTATTTT.

Here the CDR3 reads CASSLAWERDQPQHF. CDR3 bases: TGTGCCAGCAGTTTAGCATGGGAACGGGATCAGCCCCAGCATTTT. The chain recombines TRBV12-3 or TRBV12-4 with TRBJ1-5; D unclear. This CDR3 has 15 residues. V lost 0 bases, J lost 5 bases, and 11 bases lay in between.

V usage is TRBV4-2 and J usage is TRBJ2-7; D possibly uses TRBD1 or TRBD2 (5 bases each). This CDR3 region has 17 residues. With 0 bases removed from V and 3 bases from J, the gap between germline ends came to 18 bases. Germline CDR1 reads LGHNA; CDR2 reads YNFKEQ. The CDR3 DNA is TGTGCCAGCAGCCAAGAGGCCGGGACCCAGGGATTCTACGAGCAGTACTTC. Its translation: CASSQEAGTQGFYEQYF.

V and J are TRBV7-2 and TRBJ2-2, with 12 bases lining up with TRBD2. CDR1 and CDR2 (germline): SGHTA, FQGNSA. This CDR3 comprises 16 residues. J gave up 7 bases and V 0 bases, and 3 bases lay outside the gene matches. The CDR3 reads CASSLALAGGVGELFF. Here the CDR3 DNA reads TGTGCCAGCAGCTTAGCTCTAGCGGGAGGGGTCGGGGAGCTGTTTTTT.

This clonotype was seen a handful of times. The chain recombines TRBV27 with TRBJ2-7; TRBD1 matches 12 bases. CDR1 MNHEY and CDR2 SMNVEV come from the germline V gene (reference sequence). The CDR3 is made up of 14 amino acids. The trim removed 5 bases at V and 6 bases at J, leaving 5 bases unmatched. The chain's CDR3 is CASSGTGGFFEQYF. In nucleotides, the CDR3 is TGTGCCAGCAGTGGGACAGGGGGCTTTTTCGAGCAGTACTTC.

This sequence joins TRBV5-4 and TRBJ2-5; 12 bases are shared with TRBD2. The CDR3 has 18 amino acids. The trim removed 1 base at V and 4 bases at J, leaving 11 bases unmatched. Per the germline V gene, CDR1 is SGHNT and CDR2 is YYREEE (reference sequence). CDR3 sequence reads: CASSLILAGGPIGETQYF. In nucleotides, the CDR3 is TGTGCCAGCAGCTTGATTCTAGCGGGGGGGCCTATCGGAGAGACCCAGTACTTC.

This clonotype has more than one count but fewer than ten. The chain employs TRBV11-2 and TRBJ2-7, with TRBD2 matching 7 bases. V shed 5 bases, J shed 4 bases, and the junction held 8 bases outside the gene matches. Germline V CDR1 and CDR2: SGHAT, FQNNGV. This CDR3 is 14 amino acids long. DNA of the CDR3: TGTGCCAGCAGCCTTAGCGGGTCCGTTTACGAGCAGTACTTC. It encodes CASSLSGSVYEQYF.

This clonotype occurred a few times. CDR3 protein: CSARGGLRGNEQFF. CDR3 in DNA: TGCAGTGCTAGGGGGGGACTACGGGGAAATGAGCAGTTCTTC. The V and J genes are TRBV20-1 and TRBJ2-1, with 7 positions matching TRBD2. Trimming cost V 3 bases and J 7 bases; bases outside gene matches: 9. Germline lookup yields CDR1 DFQATT and CDR2 SNEGSKA (reference sequence). This CDR3 has 14 residues.

The chain is built from TRBV6-5 and TRBJ1-1, with D possibly matching TRBD1 (5 bases). Trimming took 3 bases from V and 4 from J, leaving 15 bases between them. CDR1 MNHEY and CDR2 SVGAGI come from the germline V gene. The CDR3 spans 15 residues. CDR3 region: CASSYSGTGTTEAFF. CDR3 nucleotides: TGTGCCAGCAGTTATTCAGGAACCGGGACCACTGAAGCTTTCTTT.

J is TRBJ2-2 and V is TRBV24-1, with 10 bases identical to TRBD2. Trimming at V came to 3 bases and at J to 7 bases, leaving 13 bases not matched to a gene. This CDR3 contains 18 residues. Germline V gene data show CDR1 as KGHDR and CDR2 as SFDVKD. The CDR3 loop is CATSDTYLAGARNGELFF. The CDR3 DNA follows: TGTGCCACCAGTGATACCTATCTAGCGGGGGCACGTAACGGGGAGCTGTTTTTT.

This clonotype was picked up a small number of times. The chain carries TRBV2 and TRBJ2-2, with TRBD1 matching 8 bases. V was pared by 0 bases and J by 3 bases, with 12 bases of the junction left unmatched. Germline V gene lookup returns CDR1 SNHLY and CDR2 FYNNEI. The CDR3 sequence is 19 residues long. The CDR3 DNA sequence: TGTGCCAGCAGTGAAGCGTATATAACTGGACAGGGCTACACCGGGGAGCTGTTTTTT. Its protein is CASSEAYITGQGYTGELFF. Combining the CDR3 with reference TRBV2 and TRBJ2-2 gives the whole variable domain EPEVTQTPSHQVTQMGQEVILRCVPISNHLYFYWYRQILGQKVEFLVSFYNNEISEKSEIFDDQFSVERPDGSNFTLKIRSTKLEDSAMYFCASSEAYITGQGYTGELFFGEGSRLTVL.

The V call is TRBV18, the J call TRBJ2-3, with D possibly TRBD2 on 5 matching bases. Germline values: CDR1 KGHSH, CDR2 LQKENI. V dropped 2 bases and J dropped 8 bases, with 8 bases sitting between them. The CDR3 has 12 amino acids. The CDR3 coding sequence is TGTGCCAGCTCACCAAGGGAGCGTACGCAGTATTTT. Its protein is CASSPRERTQYF. Supplemented by reference TRBV18 and TRBJ2-3, the full variable domain reads NAGVMQNPRHLVRRRGQEARLRCSPMKGHSHVYWYRQLPEEGLKFMVYLQKENIIDESGMPKERFSAEFPKEGPSILRIQQVVRGDSAAYFCASSPRERTQYFGPGTRLTVL.

The sample holds a few counts of this clonotype. The CDR3 sequence: CASSFGGRIDSNQPQHF. The DNA of the CDR3 is TGTGCCAGCAGCTTTGGGGGTAGGATTGATAGCAATCAGCCCCAGCATTTT. The chain carries TRBV5-4 and TRBJ1-5, with D possibly TRBD1 on 5 matching bases. The germline V gene has CDR1 SGHNT and CDR2 YYREEE (reference sequence). This CDR3 is 17 amino acids long. V was clipped by 2 bases and J by 0 bases, with 15 bases between them.

In this sample, this clonotype turned up a few times. The V gene is TRBV20-1, the J gene TRBJ2-6; possible D gene TRBD1, 6 bases. V was shortened by 2 bases and J by 0 bases, with 14 bases between the two germline ends. The CDR3 contains 17 residues. Germline V gives CDR1 DFQATT, CDR2 SNEGSKA (reference sequence). The CDR3 sequence is CSARTGTQYSGANVLTF. In nucleotides, the CDR3 is TGCAGTGCTAGAACCGGGACACAGTACTCTGGGGCCAACGTCCTGACTTTC.

This clonotype was seen at least ten times. This chain connects TRBV4-3 to TRBJ2-5; D tentatively fits TRBD1 or TRBD2 (6 bases each). Trimming left V 0 bases short and J 4 bases short, with 9 bases between. Germline assignment: CDR1 LGHNA and CDR2 YSLEER. The CDR3 is 14 amino acids. The CDR3 DNA follows: TGCGCCAGCAGCCAAGATGGGGGGCGAGAGACCCAGTACTTC. It yields the protein CASSQDGGRETQYF.

This clonotype occurred many times. The CDR3 coding sequence is TGTGCCAGCAGCCAAGAAGCAATTGGGGAGACCCAGTACTTC. Translation: CASSQEAIGETQYF. The chain links TRBV3-1 to TRBJ2-5; D is undetermined. Trimming removed 0 bases from V and 5 bases from J, with 10 bases in between. The CDR3 runs 14 residues. Looked up from germline, CDR1 is LGHDT and CDR2 is YNNKEL (reference sequence).

The V gene is TRBV2, the J gene TRBJ1-1, with 7 nucleotides matching TRBD1. The CDR3 totals 15 residues. V trimming: 6 bases; J trimming: 6 bases; junction bases outside the gene matches: 13. Germline lookup yields CDR1 SNHLY and CDR2 FYNNEI. The CDR3 here is CASRTEGAVSSEAFF. Here the CDR3 DNA reads TGTGCCAGCAGGACGGAGGGGGCGGTAAGTTCTGAAGCTTTCTTT.

This sequence joins TRBV5-5 and TRBJ1-4; D is undetermined. Deletions cut 0 bases from V and 2 bases from J, with 14 bases between. The V gene's germline CDR1 is SGHKS and CDR2 YYEKEE (reference sequence). The CDR3 contains 17 residues. The CDR3 sequence is CASSLAESGLTNEKLFF. DNA of the CDR3: TGTGCCAGCAGCTTGGCCGAGTCCGGACTTACTAATGAAAAACTGTTTTTT. Combining the CDR3 with reference TRBV5-5 and TRBJ1-4 gives the whole variable domain DAGVTQSPTHLIKTRGQQVTLRCSPISGHKSVSWYQQVLGQGPQFIFQYYEKEERGRGNFPDRFSARQFPNYSSELNVNALLLGDSALYLCASSLAESGLTNEKLFFGSGTQLSVL.

This rearrangement joins TRBV5-1 to TRBJ2-3; 8 nucleotides line up with TRBD1. CDR3 length equals 16 residues. V lost 4 bases, J lost 4 bases, and 11 bases stayed unmatched. CDR1 and CDR2 (germline): SGHRS, YFSETQ. The CDR3 nucleotides read TGCGCCAGCAGCGCGGGACAGGCGGCGCTGGCAGATACGCAGTATTTT. Protein product: CASSAGQAALADTQYF. Looking up the rest from reference TRBV5-1 and TRBJ2-3 gives the full variable domain: KAGVTQTPRYLIKTRGQQVTLSCSPISGHRSVSWYQQTPGQGLQFLFEYFSETQRNKGNFPGRFSGRQFSNSRSEMNVSTLELGDSALYLCASSAGQAALADTQYFGPGTRLTVL.

This clonotype was picked up a small number of times. The V and J genes are TRBV6-2 or TRBV6-3 and TRBJ2-1; 9 positions match TRBD1. Unmatched junction bases numbered 14, after V lost 5 bases and J lost 9 bases. There are 16 residues in the CDR3. Germline CDR1 reads MNHEY; CDR2 reads SVGEGT. The CDR3 DNA reads as TGTGCCAGCAGTCGGTCCGGGACAGGGTACTACGGTGAGCAGTTCTTC. Translating gives CASSRSGTGYYGEQFF.

The chain links TRBV7-2 to TRBJ2-2; D tentatively reads TRBD1 or TRBD2 (5 bases each). The V gene lost 2 bases and the J gene lost 1 base, with 14 bases spanning the gap. The CDR3 is 17 residues long. Germline loops: CDR1 SGHTA, CDR2 FQGNSA. For the CDR3, the DNA is TGTGCCAGCAGCTTATGGTCCGGGGCCGAGAACACCGGGGAGCTGTTTTTT. Its protein is CASSLWSGAENTGELFF.

This clonotype was seen more than once but under ten times. This chain connects TRBV12-3 or TRBV12-4 to TRBJ2-1, with 9 bases matching TRBD2. Trimming took 5 bases from V and 1 from J; bases not matched to a gene: 6. The CDR3 runs 16 residues. The CDR3: CASSPAAGGSYNEQFF. The CDR3 DNA reads TGTGCCAGCAGTCCCGCAGCGGGAGGATCCTACAATGAGCAGTTCTTC.